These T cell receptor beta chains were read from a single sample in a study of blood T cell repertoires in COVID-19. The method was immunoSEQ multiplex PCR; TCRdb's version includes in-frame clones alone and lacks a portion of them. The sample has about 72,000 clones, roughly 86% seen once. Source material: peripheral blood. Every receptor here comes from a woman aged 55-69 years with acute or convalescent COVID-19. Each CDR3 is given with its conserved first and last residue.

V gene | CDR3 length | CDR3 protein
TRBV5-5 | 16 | CASSWKGQGSNTEAFF
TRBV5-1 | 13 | CASSFGDYYEQYF
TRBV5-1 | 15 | CASSLDRGPTGELFF
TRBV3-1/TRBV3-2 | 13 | CASSQAGQETQYF
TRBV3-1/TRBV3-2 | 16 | CASSQGGAGDMGEQFF
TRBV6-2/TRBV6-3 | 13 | CASSYTGDTEAFF
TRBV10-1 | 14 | CASSAGTGSGKQFF
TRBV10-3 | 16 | CAITEQGPLSYNEQFF
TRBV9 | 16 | CASSVASGGRQETQYF
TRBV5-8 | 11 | CASSFVAGAFF
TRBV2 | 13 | CASSEEVSSPLHF
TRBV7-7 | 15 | CASSIGLAGLETQYF
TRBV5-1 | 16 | CASSSSGGASSNEQFF
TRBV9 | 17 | CASSVGLRGGYTGELFF
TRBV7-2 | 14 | CASSSGTAHEKLFF
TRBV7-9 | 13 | CASSLATGDTQYF
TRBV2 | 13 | CASSQGSNQPQHF
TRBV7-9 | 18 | CASSLRLAAELYNSPLHF
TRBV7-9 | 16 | CASSRSRLIGNEKLFF
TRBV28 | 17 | CASTSAAGQGLYNEQFF
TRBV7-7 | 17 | CASSPKGLVPNTDTQYF
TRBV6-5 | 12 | CASSRDTGELFF
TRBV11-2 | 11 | CASSPGGGQYF
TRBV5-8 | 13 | CASRGRGKETQYF
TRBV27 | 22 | CASSLPPGGGLKYRVGNYGYTF
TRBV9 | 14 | CASTRGSGANVLTF
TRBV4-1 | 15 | CASSPTSGVWETQYF
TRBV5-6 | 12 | CASSLLQETQYF
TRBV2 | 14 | CATRTGPGYYGYTF
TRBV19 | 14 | CASSTQGDREKLFF
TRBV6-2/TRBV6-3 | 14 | CASSSTDRGGELFF
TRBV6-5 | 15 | CASSFQDRDNQPQHF
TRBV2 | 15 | CASSKGGATNEKLFF
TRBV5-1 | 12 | CASSFRGYEQYF
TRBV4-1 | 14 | CASSQGRDTGELFF
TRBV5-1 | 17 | CASSLGLAGGLSYEQYF
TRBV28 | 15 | CASSLLGTGGTEAFF
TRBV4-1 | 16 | CASSRNGGSKAEKLFF
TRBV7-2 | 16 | CASSLMSLSSNTEAFF
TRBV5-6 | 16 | CASSLRRGPMNTEAFF
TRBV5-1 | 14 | CASSEGVRISPLHF
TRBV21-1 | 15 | CASSNLGRGNTEAFF
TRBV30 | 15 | CAWSGLGGGGQPQHF
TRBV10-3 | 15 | CAISASGDSTDTQYF
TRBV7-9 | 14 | CASSQPGGPYEQYF
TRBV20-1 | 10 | CSAYLDTQYF
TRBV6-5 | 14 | CASSYGPGGSPLHF
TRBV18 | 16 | CASSRPGQGFNSPLHF
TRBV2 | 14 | CASGGQLGRKTQYF